Below, 27 T cell receptor beta chains from the same sample are listed, as sequenced in a study of blood T cell repertoires in COVID-19. Assay used: immunoSEQ multiplex PCR; TCRdb lists only in-frame clones, some missing. Here the sample spans approximately 59,000 clones, roughly four fifths being singletons. Sequencing used peripheral blood. All receptors derive from a man aged 60 to 69 with COVID-19, enrolled during active disease.

V is TRBV11-1 and J is TRBJ2-6; the D gene is possibly TRBD2 (6 bases). Trimming left V 6 bases short and J 0 bases short, with 9 bases between. This CDR3 has 15 residues. Germline V CDR1 and CDR2: SGHAT, FQDESV (reference sequence). DNA of the CDR3: TGTGCCAGCAGTCCTAGCGACTCTGGGGCCAACGTCCTGACTTTC. It translates to CASSPSDSGANVLTF.

This clone was seen more than once but under ten times. The chain combines TRBV28 with TRBJ2-2; 12 bases line up with TRBD2. CDR3 length equals 15 residues. After removal of 9 bases from V and 5 bases from J, the junction contained 7 bases not matched to a gene. The germline gives CDR1 MDHEN, CDR2 SYDVKM. CDR3 region: CASKTGTSGTGELFF. DNA for the CDR3: TGTGCCAGTAAAACCGGGACTAGCGGGACCGGGGAGCTGTTTTTT.

The V call is TRBV7-9, the J call TRBJ1-6, with a tentative D call TRBD1 (5 bases). This CDR3 region has 16 residues. Germline loops: CDR1 SEHNR, CDR2 FQNEAQ (reference sequence). Deletions cut 3 bases from V and 8 bases from J, with 17 bases between. The CDR3 DNA sequence: TGTGCCAGCAGCTTCGGGTCCAGGGTTTTGGATTCACCCCTCCACTTT. Translating gives CASSFGSRVLDSPLHF.

This clone has only one observation. This chain links TRBV2 with TRBJ2-7; tentatively, D is TRBD1 (5 bases). CDR1 SNHLY and CDR2 FYNNEI come from the germline V gene. The CDR3 is 13 residues long. Trimming cost V 3 bases and J 1 base, with 7 bases left between them. DNA for the CDR3: TGTGCCAGCAGTGACCGACAGTCCTACGAGCAGTACTTC. Translating it yields CASSDRQSYEQYF.

V usage is TRBV19 and J usage is TRBJ2-5, with D perhaps matching TRBD1 (5 bases). The germline V gene has CDR1 LNHDA and CDR2 SQIVND (reference sequence). This CDR3 region has 12 residues. The V end lost 7 bases, the J end lost 2 bases, and 8 bases lay between the germline ends. The CDR3 spells CASKSGQETQYF. For the CDR3, the DNA is TGTGCCAGTAAGTCAGGGCAAGAGACCCAGTACTTC.

V usage is TRBV7-9 and J usage is TRBJ1-2; tentatively, D is TRBD1 (5 bases). Germline loops: CDR1 SEHNR, CDR2 FQNEAQ (reference sequence). This CDR3 comprises 15 residues. The ends were cut back, 5 bases at V and 0 bases at J, with 13 bases in the middle. CDR3 region: CASSNRTTTNYGYTF. The CDR3 nucleotides read TGTGCCAGCAGCAACCGGACAACTACTAACTATGGCTACACCTTC.

This rearrangement joins TRBV3-1 (or the pseudogene TRBV3-2) to TRBJ2-2; D might be TRBD2 (6 bases). This CDR3 has 18 amino acids. Trimming took 0 bases from V and 3 from J, leaving 17 bases between them. Per germline, CDR1 LGHDT and CDR2 YNNKEL (reference sequence). The CDR3 loop reads CASSQEGRAGRDTGELFF. The CDR3 DNA reads as TGTGCCAGCAGCCAAGAGGGTCGGGCGGGACGAGACACCGGGGAGCTGTTTTTT.

This chain links TRBV9 with TRBJ2-1, with TRBD1 as a possible D gene (5 bases). This CDR3 is 13 amino acids long. Germline V gene lookup returns CDR1 SGDLS and CDR2 YYNGEE. The V gene lost 0 bases and the J gene lost 6 bases, with 7 bases spanning the gap. The CDR3 here is CASSVVQGNEQFF. For the CDR3, the DNA is TGTGCCAGCAGCGTAGTTCAGGGCAATGAGCAGTTCTTC.

The V and J genes are TRBV9 and TRBJ1-3; D gene ambiguous. Germline loops: CDR1 SGDLS, CDR2 YYNGEE. With 4 bases removed from V and 4 bases from J, the gap between germline ends came to 15 bases. CDR3 size: 15 residues. CDR3 region: CASSPYVGGGNTIYF. CDR3 sequence (DNA): TGTGCCAGCAGCCCTTACGTAGGAGGAGGAAACACCATATATTTT.

This chain links TRBV6-5 with TRBJ2-1, with 11 bases identical to TRBD1. CDR1 is MNHEY and CDR2 is SVGAGI in the germline V gene. This CDR3 region has 13 residues. V shed 6 bases, J shed 6 bases, and the junction held 1 base outside the gene matches. The chain's CDR3 is CASRGTGGNEQFF. The CDR3 region has the DNA TGTGCCAGCAGGGGGACAGGGGGCAATGAGCAGTTCTTC.

This chain links TRBV29-1 with TRBJ1-5; 10 nucleotides match TRBD1. The V segment lost 5 bases and the J segment 4 bases; nucleotides outside the gene matches: 2. The CDR3 is 13 residues long. Germline CDR1 SQVTM, CDR2 ANQGSEA. The DNA for the CDR3 is TGCAGCGTTAAGGACAGGGGGAATCAGCCCCAGCATTTT. It translates to CSVKDRGNQPQHF.

This clone appeared a single time. The rearrangement links TRBV11-2 to TRBJ1-6, with D possibly matching TRBD1 (5 bases). V shed 5 bases and J shed 3 bases, with 17 bases lying between them. The CDR3 loop spans 17 amino acids. Germline values: CDR1 SGHAT, CDR2 FQNNGV. The CDR3 is CASSLGGDAGYNSPLHF. DNA of the CDR3: TGTGCCAGCAGCCTTGGCGGGGACGCTGGCTATAATTCACCCCTCCACTTT.

The chain has TRBV11-2 and TRBJ1-3; no definite D call. CDR3 size: 14 residues. Germline-derived CDR1 and CDR2 are SGHAT and FQNNGV. The ends were cut back, 2 bases at V and 2 bases at J, with 7 bases in the middle. CDR3 DNA: TGTGCCAGCAGCTTATTCCTCCCTGGAAACACCATATATTTT. Protein product: CASSLFLPGNTIYF.

The chain carries TRBV2 and TRBJ2-7, with TRBD1 matching 7 bases. V shed 3 bases, J shed 7 bases, and the junction held 12 bases outside the gene matches. Germline CDR1 is SNHLY and CDR2 is FYNNEI. This CDR3 contains 15 residues. CDR3 coding DNA: TGTGCCAGCAGTGAGTTGGGACAGCGCCCCAAGGAGCAGTACTTC. Its translation is CASSELGQRPKEQYF.

The chain employs TRBV7-3 and TRBJ2-2; D call uncertain. The V gene lost 1 base and the J gene lost 2 bases, with 11 bases spanning the gap. Germline CDR1 reads SGHTA; CDR2 reads FQGTGA. The CDR3 spans 16 residues. The CDR3 coding sequence is TGTGCCAGCAGCTTAATGCCCACAGCCAACACCGGGGAGCTGTTTTTT. It translates to CASSLMPTANTGELFF.

V usage is TRBV19 and J usage is TRBJ1-5; D may be TRBD1 (6 bases). Per germline, CDR1 LNHDA and CDR2 SQIVND (reference sequence). The V gene lost 2 bases and the J gene lost 4 bases, with 15 bases spanning the gap. CDR3 length: 16 residues. This CDR3 reads CASSIIPGEGNQPQHF. CDR3 coding DNA: TGTGCCAGTAGTATAATTCCAGGGGAGGGGAATCAGCCCCAGCATTTT.

The rearrangement joins TRBV4-1 to TRBJ2-3; TRBD2 agrees at 8 bases. Germline V lookup: CDR1 MGHRA, CDR2 YSYEKL. The CDR3 spans 17 residues. The trim removed 4 bases at V and 1 base at J, leaving 10 bases unmatched. The DNA of the CDR3 is TGCGCCAGCAGCCCTACCGGGGGAGCGGGAGGCACAGATACGCAGTATTTT. Translating gives CASSPTGGAGGTDTQYF.

This rearrangement joins TRBV3-1 (or the pseudogene TRBV3-2) to TRBJ2-1; 8 bases are shared with TRBD2. V gave up 4 bases and J gave up 0 bases; unmatched junction bases: 23. Germline V lookup: CDR1 LGHDT, CDR2 YNNKEL (reference sequence). This CDR3 comprises 22 residues. The CDR3: CASSPTSLESGGPASSYNEQFF. CDR3 nucleotides: TGTGCCAGCAGCCCAACAAGCCTTGAGTCGGGGGGGCCTGCGAGCTCCTACAATGAGCAGTTCTTC.

The chain joins TRBV6-5 to TRBJ1-5; TRBD1 aligns across 7 bases. In germline, CDR1 is MNHEY, CDR2 SVGAGI. The CDR3 has 15 residues. The junction had 4 bases not matched to a gene; V was cut back by 5 bases and J by 0 bases. In nucleotides, the CDR3 is TGTGCCAGCAGTAGGGACAGAAATAGCAATCAGCCCCAGCATTTT. Its protein is CASSRDRNSNQPQHF.

V and J are TRBV15 and TRBJ2-3, with 14 positions matching TRBD2. Losses at the gene ends were 5 bases for V and 0 bases for J; bases not matched to a gene: 7. There are 18 residues in the CDR3. Per germline, CDR1 LNHNV and CDR2 YYDKDF (reference sequence). The CDR3 DNA is TGTGCCACCAGCCCCCGACTAGCGGGAGGGCCTAGCACAGATACGCAGTATTTT. Its protein is CATSPRLAGGPSTDTQYF. The full variable domain, with the rest looked up from reference TRBV15 and TRBJ2-3, is DAMVIQNPRYQVTQFGKPVTLSCSQTLNHNVMYWYQQKSSQAPKLLFHYYDKDFNNEADTPDNFQSRRPNTSFCFLDIRSPGLGDTAMYLCATSPRLAGGPSTDTQYFGPGTRLTVL.

This chain uses TRBV9 with TRBJ2-5, with D possibly TRBD1 on 5 matching bases. Germline CDR1 reads SGDLS; CDR2 reads YYNGEE. With 3 bases removed from V and 1 base from J, the gap between germline ends came to 16 bases. CDR3 length: 16 residues. For the CDR3, the DNA is TGTGCCAGCAGCGCGGGCCTAATAGGGGTCCAAGAGACCCAGTACTTC. Translating it yields CASSAGLIGVQETQYF.

V is TRBV9 and J is TRBJ2-1; possible D gene TRBD1, 5 bases. Germline CDR1 reads SGDLS; CDR2 reads YYNGEE. CDR3 length: 13 residues. Trimming removed 4 bases from V and 9 bases from J, with 14 bases in between. In DNA, the CDR3 is TGTGCCAGCAGCCCTACCCCCCAGGGTGAGCAGTTCTTC. This sequence encodes CASSPTPQGEQFF.

This chain links TRBV2 with TRBJ1-6, with TRBD1 matching over 8 bases. The trim removed 2 bases at V and 7 bases at J, leaving 1 base unmatched. This CDR3 comprises 14 residues. CDR1 SNHLY and CDR2 FYNNEI come from the germline V gene. Here the CDR3 reads CASSEQGANSPLHF. CDR3 in DNA: TGTGCCAGCAGTGAACAGGGGGCCAATTCACCCCTCCACTTT.

The chain employs TRBV12-3 or TRBV12-4 and TRBJ2-7, with D uncertain. The V end was cut by 1 base, the J end by 13 bases, with 11 bases between. The CDR3 is 11 amino acids. The CDR3, as DNA: TGTGCCAGCAGTTTAGGGAGCTATTTATACTTC. This codes for CASSLGSYLYF.

As regards this clone: The same CDR3 arises from other DNA sequences in this sample as well. This chain joins TRBV18 and TRBJ2-5, with 7 positions matching TRBD1. Unmatched junction bases numbered 5, after V lost 8 bases and J lost 5 bases. Germline V CDR1 and CDR2: KGHSH, LQKENI. The CDR3 covers 12 residues. The CDR3, as DNA: TGTGCCAGCCGGGACAGCCCCGAGACCCAGTACTTC. This sequence encodes CASRDSPETQYF.

The chain is built from TRBV2 and TRBJ2-2; 7 bases line up with TRBD1. This CDR3 has 14 amino acids. Losses at the gene ends were 5 bases for V and 7 bases for J; bases not matched to a gene: 7. Germline values: CDR1 SNHLY, CDR2 FYNNEI. The CDR3 sequence is CASSTGTESGELFF. The CDR3 nucleotides read TGTGCCAGCAGTACCGGGACAGAAAGCGGGGAGCTGTTTTTT.

For the CDR3, the DNA is TGTGCCTGGGGGGGTGGAGGGCTAGCGAATAGCGCCTACGAGCAGTACTTC. It is translated as CAWGGGGLANSAYEQYF. The chain carries TRBV30 and TRBJ2-7, with a weak D call TRBD2 (6 bases). V lost 5 bases, J lost 2 bases, and 25 bases lay in between. This CDR3 comprises 17 residues. Germline CDR1 and CDR2: GTSNPN and SVGIG (reference sequence).